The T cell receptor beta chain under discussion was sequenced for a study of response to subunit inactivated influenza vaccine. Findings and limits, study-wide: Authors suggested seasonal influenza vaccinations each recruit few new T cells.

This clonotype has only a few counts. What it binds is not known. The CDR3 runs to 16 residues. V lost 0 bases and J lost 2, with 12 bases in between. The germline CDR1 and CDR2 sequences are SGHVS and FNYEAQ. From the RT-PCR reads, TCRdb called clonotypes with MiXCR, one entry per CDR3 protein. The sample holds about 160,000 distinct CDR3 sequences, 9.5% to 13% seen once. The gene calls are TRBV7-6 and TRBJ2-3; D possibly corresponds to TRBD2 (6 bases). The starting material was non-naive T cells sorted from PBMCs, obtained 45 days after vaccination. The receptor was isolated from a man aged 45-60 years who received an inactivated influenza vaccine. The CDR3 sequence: CASSLAGTYSTDTQYF. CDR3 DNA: TGTGCCAGCAGCTTAGCCGGGACTTACTCCACAGATACGCAGTATTTT. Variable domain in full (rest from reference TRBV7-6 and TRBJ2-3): GAGVSQSPRYKVTKRGQDVALRCDPISGHVSLYWYRQALGQGPEFLTYFNYEAQQDKSGLPNDRFSAERPEGSISTLTIQRTEQRDSAMYRCASSLAGTYSTDTQYFGPGTRLTVL.